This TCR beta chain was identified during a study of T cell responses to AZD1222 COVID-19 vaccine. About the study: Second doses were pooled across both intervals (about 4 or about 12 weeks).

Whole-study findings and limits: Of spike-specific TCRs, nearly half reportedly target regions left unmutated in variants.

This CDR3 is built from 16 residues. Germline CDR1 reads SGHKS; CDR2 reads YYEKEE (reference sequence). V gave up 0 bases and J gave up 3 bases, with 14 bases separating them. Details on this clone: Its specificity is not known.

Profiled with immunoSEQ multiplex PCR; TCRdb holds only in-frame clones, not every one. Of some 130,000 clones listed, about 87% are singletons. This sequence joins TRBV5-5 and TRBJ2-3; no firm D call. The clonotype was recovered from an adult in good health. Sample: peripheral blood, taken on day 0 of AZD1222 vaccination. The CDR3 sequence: CASSLDLGKGTDTQYF. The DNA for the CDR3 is TGTGCCAGCAGCTTGGATCTTGGGAAGGGAACAGATACGCAGTATTTT.